The 18 T cell receptor beta chains below all came from one sample that was sequenced in a study of shared clonotypes between healthy human individuals. Measured with immunoSEQ multiplex PCR; TCRdb has only the in-frame clones, and not every one. The sample holds about a million clones, more than 65% seen once. The sequenced sample consisted of memory CD4+ T cells sorted from blood. The subset was: CD45RA-negative fraction. Receptors originate from a man aged 18-30 years in good health.

V usage is TRBV19 and J usage is TRBJ1-1, with no clear D. V lost 4 bases and J 4 bases, leaving 10 bases between the germline ends. The germline gives CDR1 LNHDA, CDR2 SQIVND (reference sequence). The CDR3 is made up of 13 amino acids. CDR3 bases: TGTGCCAGTAGTAAGGCCCCATCCACTGAAGCTTTCTTT. Its protein product is CASSKAPSTEAFF. Complete variable domain (other parts from reference TRBV19 and TRBJ1-1): DGGITQSPKYLFRKEGQNVTLSCEQNLNHDAMYWYRQDPGQGLRLIYYSQIVNDFQKGDIAEGYSVSREKKESFPLTVTSAQKNPTAFYLCASSKAPSTEAFFGQGTRLTVV.

V is TRBV4-1 and J is TRBJ2-5; 15 nucleotides match TRBD2. CDR3 length equals 18 residues. V trimming: 0 bases; J trimming: 5 bases; junction bases outside the gene matches: 7. Germline V CDR1 and CDR2: MGHRA, YSYEKL. The CDR3 DNA reads TGCGCCAGCAGCCAAGACGGACTAGCGGGAGGGAACTGGGAGACCCAGTACTTC. Translating it yields CASSQDGLAGGNWETQYF.

The chain employs TRBV6-6 and TRBJ1-3; D is unclear. The germline V and J ends were trimmed by 10 bases and 2 bases, with 9 bases remaining between them. From germline, CDR1 is MNHNY and CDR2 SVGAGI (reference sequence). This CDR3 has 12 amino acids. The CDR3 DNA follows: TGTGCCACTCAAGGGACTGGAAACACCATATATTTT. Translation: CATQGTGNTIYF.

This chain joins TRBV5-6 and TRBJ2-1; 10 positions agree with TRBD1. V was clipped by 0 bases and J by 7 bases; unmatched bases: 7. The CDR3 has 16 amino acids. The germline V gene encodes CDR1 SGHDT and CDR2 YYEEEE. This chain's CDR3 is CASSLVTGGLENEQFF. The CDR3 bases are TGTGCCAGCAGCTTGGTGACAGGGGGCCTAGAGAATGAGCAGTTCTTC.

This clone was counted ten times or more. The genes are TRBV5-6 and TRBJ1-2; perhaps TRBD1 as D (6 bases). The CDR3 runs to 13 residues. The V gene lost 3 bases and the J gene lost 1 base, with 7 bases spanning the gap. Looked up from germline, CDR1 is SGHDT and CDR2 is YYEEEE. CDR3 DNA sequence: TGTGCCAGCAGCTCGGACAGTAACTATGGCTACACCTTC. It encodes CASSSDSNYGYTF.

V is TRBV5-1 and J is TRBJ2-5; the match to TRBD2 covers 7 bases. The CDR3 runs to 15 residues. In germline, CDR1 is SGHRS, CDR2 YFSETQ. V shed 3 bases and J 2 bases; nucleotides not matched to a gene: 7. The CDR3 reads CASSYLGGEQETQYF. The CDR3 DNA follows: TGCGCCAGCAGCTACTTGGGAGGGGAACAAGAGACCCAGTACTTC. The whole variable domain, filled in from reference TRBV5-1 and TRBJ2-5, reads KAGVTQTPRYLIKTRGQQVTLSCSPISGHRSVSWYQQTPGQGLQFLFEYFSETQRNKGNFPGRFSGRQFSNSRSEMNVSTLELGDSALYLCASSYLGGEQETQYFGPGTRLLVL.

The table lists this clone with a few counts. The chain has TRBV28 and TRBJ1-6; 9 positions agree with TRBD1. V lost 5 bases and J lost 10; bases outside the gene matches: 9. Germline assignment: CDR1 MDHEN and CDR2 SYDVKM. This CDR3 has 15 amino acids. The CDR3 bases are TGTGCCAGCAGTCCGGGGGACAGGGCCGGCTCACCCCTCCACTTT. Translating it yields CASSPGDRAGSPLHF.

Here the CDR3 reads CASSLFRVSPYEQYF. The CDR3 region has the DNA TGTGCCAGCAGCCTATTCCGTGTTTCTCCCTACGAGCAGTACTTC. This chain joins TRBV27 and TRBJ2-7, with D hard to call. V was trimmed by 6 bases and J by 2 bases, leaving 17 bases between them. In germline, CDR1 is MNHEY, CDR2 SMNVEV (reference sequence). This CDR3 comprises 15 residues.

The chain uses TRBV19 and TRBJ2-7; TRBD1 agrees at 9 bases. Trimming cost V 4 bases and J 0 bases; bases outside gene matches: 7. The germline V gene has CDR1 LNHDA and CDR2 SQIVND (reference sequence). The CDR3 has 16 residues. The CDR3 here is CASSKTGTGFSYEQYF. The CDR3 region has the DNA TGTGCCAGTAGTAAAACCGGGACAGGGTTCTCCTACGAGCAGTACTTC.

The chain is built from TRBV7-9 and TRBJ1-5; D ambiguous. The V end lost 4 bases, the J end lost 4 bases, and 5 bases lay between the germline ends. Germline V gene lookup returns CDR1 SEHNR and CDR2 FQNEAQ (reference sequence). The CDR3 is made up of 12 amino acids. CDR3 nucleotides: TGTGCCAGCAGCTGGTCAAATCAGCCCCAGCATTTT. Residues: CASSWSNQPQHF.

As to this clone: Other DNA sequences in the sample encode the same CDR3. V usage is TRBV7-3 and J usage is TRBJ2-5; D perhaps matches TRBD2 (5 bases). This CDR3 comprises 13 residues. Germline V gene lookup returns CDR1 SGHTA and CDR2 FQGTGA. V was pared by 2 bases and J by 4 bases, with 8 bases between. Here the CDR3 DNA reads TGTGCCAGCAGCTTAGGCGCGGGAGAGACCCAGTACTTC. It specifies CASSLGAGETQYF.

This chain connects TRBV19 to TRBJ2-3, with D perhaps TRBD2 (6 bases). Per the germline V gene, CDR1 is LNHDA and CDR2 is SQIVND (reference sequence). The CDR3 consists of 14 residues. With 3 bases removed from V and 5 bases from J, the gap between germline ends came to 12 bases. CDR3 DNA sequence: TGTGCCAGTAGTATGCTAGCGATGGGAGATACGCAGTATTTT. This translates into CASSMLAMGDTQYF.

This clone was seen more than once but under ten times. The V gene is TRBV7-8, the J gene TRBJ1-6, with D possibly matching TRBD1 (5 bases). The V gene lost 3 bases and the J gene lost 12 bases, with 21 bases spanning the gap. The CDR3 covers 16 residues. CDR1 is SGHVS, CDR2 FQNEAQ, per germline. CDR3 coding DNA: TGTGCCAGCAGCTTTAATCCTACAGGAACTATGGGACCCCTCCACTTT. Translation gives CASSFNPTGTMGPLHF.

The V gene is TRBV6-5, the J gene TRBJ2-5, with D uncertain. CDR3 size: 15 residues. Trimming cost V 5 bases and J 5 bases, with 18 bases left between them. CDR1 is MNHEY and CDR2 is SVGAGI in the germline V gene. The CDR3 is CASSHLLNGQETQYF. CDR3 nucleotides: TGTGCCAGCAGTCACTTACTGAACGGGCAGGAGACCCAGTACTTC.

The J gene is TRBJ2-3, the V gene TRBV30, with 9 bases identical to TRBD2. V was pared by 0 bases and J by 6 bases, with 7 bases of the junction left unmatched. The CDR3 covers 15 residues. Germline values: CDR1 GTSNPN, CDR2 SVGIG (reference sequence). The CDR3 is CAWSVGSTSGDTQYF. CDR3 DNA sequence: TGTGCCTGGAGTGTGGGGTCGACTAGCGGTGATACGCAGTATTTT.

The chain joins TRBV7-2 to TRBJ2-5; 7 bases fit TRBD1. Germline trimming cut 5 bases from V and 5 bases from J; bases unmatched to any gene: 8. The CDR3 sequence is 14 residues long. Looked up from germline, CDR1 is SGHTA and CDR2 is FQGNSA. The CDR3 spells CASSINRGRETQYF. For the CDR3, the DNA is TGTGCCAGCAGCATCAACAGGGGACGGGAGACCCAGTACTTC.

This sequence joins TRBV11-3 and TRBJ2-3, with 7 bases fitting TRBD2. Trimming at V came to 5 bases and at J to 4 bases, leaving 3 bases not matched to a gene. Germline CDR1 reads SGHNT; CDR2 reads YENEEA. This CDR3 is 13 amino acids long. The CDR3 reads CASSQRDPDTQYF. DNA for the CDR3: TGTGCCAGCAGCCAGCGGGATCCAGATACGCAGTATTTT.

This chain joins TRBV7-9 and TRBJ1-3, with 7 positions matching TRBD1. Germline V lookup: CDR1 SEHNR, CDR2 FQNEAQ (reference sequence). The CDR3 runs 18 residues. The V gene end was trimmed by 4 bases and the J gene end by 1 base; junction bases not matched to a gene: 13. The CDR3: CASSSGLSTGRSGNTIYF. The CDR3 coding sequence is TGTGCCAGCAGCTCTGGGTTATCGACAGGGAGATCTGGAAACACCATATATTTT.